This entry lists 21 T cell receptor beta chains sequenced from one sample in a study of post-analysis software for immune sequencing data. Study findings and constraints: The study found TRBV5-6, TRBV5-1 and TRBV20-1 among four to six TRBV segments more frequent in patients than controls.

Their antigens remain unidentified. Prepared libraries of TCR beta cDNA carried unique molecular identifiers. TCRdb ran MiXCR on the PCR reads and lists one entry per CDR3 protein. The sample carries just over 250,000 distinct CDR3 sequences, 30% to 45% recorded once. The sequenced sample consisted of blood. Receptors originate from a girl between 10 and 17 years old with multiple sclerosis.

This clonotype has a count of ten or more. The genes are TRBV27 and TRBJ1-6; 7 bases fit TRBD1. Losses at the gene ends were 7 bases for V and 2 bases for J; bases not matched to a gene: 2. The CDR3 is made up of 14 amino acids. Germline CDR1 reads MNHEY; CDR2 reads SMNVEV (reference sequence). For the CDR3, the DNA is TGTGCCAGCACGACAGGGACCTATAATTCACCCCTCCACTTT. Translated, it gives CASTTGTYNSPLHF.

This clonotype occurred a few times. The chain carries TRBV7-9 and TRBJ2-7, with 8 bases aligning to TRBD1. Germline assignment: CDR1 SEHNR and CDR2 FQNEAQ (reference sequence). Trimming removed 4 bases from V and 3 bases from J; junction bases left unmatched: 5. The CDR3 loop spans 14 amino acids. The CDR3 bases are TGTGCCAGCAGCTCCCAGACAGGGGTCTACGAGCAGTACTTC. Its protein is CASSSQTGVYEQYF.

This chain uses TRBV18 with TRBJ2-3; D ambiguous. The germline gives CDR1 KGHSH, CDR2 LQKENI. CDR3 length: 13 residues. Trimming took 3 bases from V and 5 from J, leaving 9 bases between them. CDR3 in amino acids: CASSPERIDTQYF. CDR3 bases: TGTGCCAGCTCACCTGAAAGAATAGATACGCAGTATTTT. Combining the CDR3 with reference TRBV18 and TRBJ2-3 gives the whole variable domain NAGVMQNPRHLVRRRGQEARLRCSPMKGHSHVYWYRQLPEEGLKFMVYLQKENIIDESGMPKERFSAEFPKEGPSILRIQQVVRGDSAAYFCASSPERIDTQYFGPGTRLTVL.

This clonotype was counted only a few times. The chain employs TRBV14 and TRBJ2-4; D call uncertain. In germline, CDR1 is SGHDN, CDR2 FVKESK. The CDR3 is made up of 15 amino acids. V gave up 2 bases and J gave up 1 base, with 9 bases separating them. The CDR3 sequence is CASSQFDTAKNIQYF. In DNA form, the CDR3 reads TGTGCCAGCAGCCAATTCGACACGGCCAAAAACATTCAGTACTTC.

This clonotype was observed at least ten times. The J gene is TRBJ2-3, the V gene TRBV14; D gene ambiguous. Germline values: CDR1 SGHDN, CDR2 FVKESK. This CDR3 has 14 amino acids. Trimming removed 5 bases from V and 2 bases from J, with 11 bases in between. This CDR3 reads CASSKTLSTDTQYF. As DNA, the CDR3 is TGTGCCAGCAGCAAGACTCTTTCCACAGATACGCAGTATTTT.

Notes on this clonotype: This may be a read error, as it is one base from a much larger clone. This chain links TRBV28 with TRBJ2-7; 8 nucleotides match TRBD1. CDR3 length: 15 residues. The germline V gene has CDR1 MDHEN and CDR2 SYDVKM. V dropped 5 bases and J dropped 6; count of bases not matched to a gene: 12. For the CDR3, the DNA is TGTGCCAGCAGTCCGGACAGGGCGGGCCCTGGCGAGCAGTACTTC. It encodes CASSPDRAGPGEQYF.

Only a few counts were recorded for this clonotype. This may be a read error: a much more frequent sequence differs by one nucleotide. The chain employs TRBV7-9 and TRBJ2-7, with D possibly being TRBD1 (5 bases). CDR1 is SEHNR and CDR2 is FQNEAQ in the germline V gene (reference sequence). The V end was cut by 5 bases, the J end by 7 bases, with 18 bases between. The CDR3 has 14 residues. The CDR3 DNA reads TGTGCCAGCAGCCCGCAGGGTATATACAATGAGCAGTACTTC. Protein: CASSPQGIYNEQYF.

Many counts were recorded for this clonotype. The rearrangement uses TRBV19 and TRBJ2-1; no firm D call. In germline, CDR1 is LNHDA, CDR2 SQIVND (reference sequence). The CDR3 has 12 amino acids. V gave up 4 bases and J gave up 8 bases, with 9 bases separating them. The CDR3 protein is CASSTPRYEQFF. The CDR3 DNA sequence: TGTGCCAGTAGTACGCCTAGGTATGAGCAGTTCTTC.

The V gene is TRBV13, the J gene TRBJ2-1, with D maybe TRBD2 (6 bases). Trimming removed 0 bases at V and 7 bases at J, with 16 bases between. This CDR3 contains 16 residues. CDR1 and CDR2 (germline): PRHDT, FYEKMQ (reference sequence). CDR3 amino acids: CASSLGHSGVGNEQFF. The CDR3 coding sequence is TGTGCCAGCAGCTTAGGCCATTCGGGAGTCGGGAATGAGCAGTTCTTC.

This rearrangement joins TRBV20-1 to TRBJ2-4; D gene unclear. The CDR3 spans 15 residues. The V and J ends lost 0 bases and 5 bases respectively, with 14 bases between them. Germline values: CDR1 DFQATT, CDR2 SNEGSKA (reference sequence). CDR3 in DNA: TGCAGTGCTAGAGATTGGATGGACGGAGAAAACATTCAGTACTTC. Its translation is CSARDWMDGENIQYF.

Turning to this clonotype: A much larger clone sits a single nucleotide away, making a read error possible. The V call is TRBV6-6, the J call TRBJ1-6; possible D gene TRBD1, 6 bases. The CDR3 covers 17 residues. Germline loops: CDR1 MNHNY, CDR2 SVGAGI (reference sequence). The CDR3 bases are TGTGCCGGCAGTTACATACAGGGAGGCGATAGTAATTCACCCCTCCACTTT. It is translated as CAGSYIQGGDSNSPLHF.

Ten or more counts support this clonotype. The chain recombines TRBV5-1 with TRBJ2-1; D may be TRBD1 or TRBD2 (5 bases each). CDR1 and CDR2 from the germline V gene are SGHRS and YFSETQ. This CDR3 contains 15 residues. V dropped 6 bases and J dropped 1 base, with 14 bases sitting between them. Here the CDR3 DNA reads TGCGCCAGCACCTCGGGGACCCTTTCCTACAATGAGCAGTTCTTC. Encoded protein: CASTSGTLSYNEQFF.

This clonotype came up many times. Written as DNA, the CDR3 is TGTGCCAGCAGCCAAGATTTTACCCCGGGAAGCAATCAGCCCCAGCATTTT. This encodes CASSQDFTPGSNQPQHF. This chain joins TRBV3-1 and TRBJ1-5; D is unclear. V lost 0 bases and J lost 1, with 13 bases in between. The CDR3 runs to 17 residues. CDR1 LGHDT and CDR2 YNNKEL come from the germline V gene (reference sequence).

Worth noting for this clonotype: A much bigger clone sits one base away, suggesting this may be a read error. No conserved phenylalanine or tryptophan is present at the end of the CDR3, so a read error is the likely explanation. The chain is built from TRBV19 and TRBJ2-1, with 7 bases aligning to TRBD2. Germline CDR1 is LNHDA and CDR2 is SQIVND (reference sequence). The CDR3 has 16 residues. V lost 5 bases, J lost 2 bases, and 9 bases stayed unmatched. This CDR3 is CASSGLGRGTYNEQFL. The CDR3, as DNA: TGTGCCAGTAGTGGCCTAGGGCGGGGGACCTACAATGAGCAGTTCCTC.

Concerning this clonotype itself: Just one base apart from a much larger clone, this may be a read error. The chain combines TRBV5-1 with TRBJ1-1; D is uncertain. There are 14 residues in the CDR3. Germline V lookup: CDR1 SGHRS, CDR2 YFSETQ. V lost 0 bases and J 4 bases, leaving 10 bases between the germline ends. CDR3: CASSLEQSSTEAFF. CDR3 nucleotides: TGCGCCAGCAGCTTGGAACAGTCTTCCACTGAAGCTTTCTTT.

The chain uses TRBV29-1 and TRBJ1-1, with D perhaps TRBD1 (5 bases). Germline-derived CDR1 and CDR2 are SQVTM and ANQGSEA. Trimming took 4 bases from V and 4 from J, leaving 13 bases between them. The CDR3 length is 13 residues. Written as DNA, the CDR3 is TGCAGCGTTGCCCGCTCCCAGGGCACTGAAGCTTTCTTT. Protein: CSVARSQGTEAFF.

Notes on this clonotype: A much larger clone lies a single base off, so this may be a read error. The gene calls are TRBV4-1 and TRBJ1-5; D is ambiguous. The germline gives CDR1 MGHRA, CDR2 YSYEKL. The CDR3 length is 13 residues. Trimming removed 2 bases at V and 4 bases at J, with 6 bases between. This chain's CDR3 is CASSQTPNQPQHF. In DNA form, the CDR3 reads TGCGCCAGCAGCCAAACTCCAAATCAGCCCCAGCATTTT.

The genes are TRBV15 and TRBJ1-1, with a possible D match to TRBD1 (5 bases). The germline CDR1 and CDR2 sequences are LNHNV and YYDKDF (reference sequence). CDR3 length: 13 amino acids. Trimming stripped 6 bases from V and 1 base from J, with 9 bases between. Here the CDR3 DNA reads TGTGCCACCAGGGAGGGGCGGAACACTGAAGCTTTCTTT. This translates into CATREGRNTEAFF. Complete variable domain (other parts from reference TRBV15 and TRBJ1-1): DAMVIQNPRYQVTQFGKPVTLSCSQTLNHNVMYWYQQKSSQAPKLLFHYYDKDFNNEADTPDNFQSRRPNTSFCFLDIRSPGLGDTAMYLCATREGRNTEAFFGQGTRLTVV.

This clonotype was seen a handful of times. The gene calls are TRBV6-2 or TRBV6-3 and TRBJ1-5; D gene ambiguous. This CDR3 contains 15 residues. Germline V gives CDR1 MNHEY, CDR2 SVGEGT. Trimming pared 2 bases from V and 1 base from J, leaving 9 bases between. CDR3 loop: CASSYGSYSNQPQHF. The CDR3 coding sequence is TGTGCCAGCAGTTACGGGTCATACAGCAATCAGCCCCAGCATTTT.

This clonotype has ten or more counts. The chain employs TRBV3-1 and TRBJ2-5, with 7 bases fitting TRBD2. The CDR3 loop spans 17 amino acids. CDR1 is LGHDT and CDR2 is YNNKEL in the germline V gene (reference sequence). The trim removed 4 bases at V and 3 bases at J, leaving 14 bases unmatched. The CDR3 nucleotides are TGTGCCAGCAGCCCCGGTGGACTAGTAAAATTGGAAGAGACCCAGTACTTC. It encodes CASSPGGLVKLEETQYF.

This clonotype was seen many times. This chain joins TRBV6-1 and TRBJ2-3; D gene uncertain. The V gene lost 0 bases and the J gene lost 6 bases, with 10 bases spanning the gap. CDR3 length: 14 residues. Germline V CDR1 and CDR2: MNHNS, SASEGT. DNA of the CDR3: TGTGCCAGCAGTGAAGCAGCAGGTGGGGATACGCAGTATTTT. It is translated as CASSEAAGGDTQYF.